This record looks at one T cell receptor (beta chain) sequence and its context. Its matching antigen is unknown. Sample treatment: oral pan-JAK inhibitor, 5-10 mg twice daily. Using a FACSAria, the CD4+ and CD8+ T cells were sorted from the PBMCs. The data derive from a study of CD8+ T cells in alopecia areata. Study-wide background: Patients in the study were on tofacitinib for 6 to 18 months, then off it for 6 months. Severity was scored as percentage of affected scalp area in treated patients. General study points: Lesional scalp, notably in alopecia totalis/universalis, had clonality above that of normal scalp.

As the sequencing template, cDNA was produced by extracting RNA and reverse transcribing it. Measured with immunoSEQ multiplex PCR; TCRdb has only the in-frame clones, and not every one. The table shows some 150,000 clones, with about 86% occurring only once. Sequencing was performed on CD8+ T cells sorted from blood, taken at week 4, from a patient treated with tofacitinib. This receptor was taken from a human donor with alopecia areata.

The CDR3 nucleotides are TGTGCCACCAGCAGAGACAGGCGGAACATTCAGTACTTC. Its protein product is CATSRDRRNIQYF. The chain couples TRBV15 to TRBJ2-4, with D uncertain. CDR3 length: 13 residues. V was cut by 0 bases and J by 7 bases, with 7 bases left in between. Per the germline V gene, CDR1 is LNHNV and CDR2 is YYDKDF (reference sequence).